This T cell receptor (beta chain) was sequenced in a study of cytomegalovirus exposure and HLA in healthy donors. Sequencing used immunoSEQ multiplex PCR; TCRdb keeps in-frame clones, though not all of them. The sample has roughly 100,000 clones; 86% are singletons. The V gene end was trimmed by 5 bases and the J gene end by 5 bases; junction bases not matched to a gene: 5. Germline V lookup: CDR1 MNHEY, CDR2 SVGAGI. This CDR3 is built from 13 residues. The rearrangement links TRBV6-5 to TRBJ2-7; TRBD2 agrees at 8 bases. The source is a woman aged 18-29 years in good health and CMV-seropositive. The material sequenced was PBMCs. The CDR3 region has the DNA TGTGCCAGCAGTCAAGGACTAGCTCACGAGCAGTACTTC. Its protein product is CASSQGLAHEQYF.